The present T cell receptor beta chain was sequenced within a study of identifying expanded T cells in peripheral blood (dated by TCRdb to between 2018 and 2021). For the wider study: Technical replicates were generated by sequencing separate aliquots of the same genomic DNA pool, with four replicates compared pairwise.

Beyond this particular receptor, the publication reports: It was expected by the authors that biological variance in healthy repertoires might increase further over much longer intervals, such as months to years. The binomial model flagged approximately 1.2 differentially abundant clones between technical replicates but 15 to 17 over around 2 weeks and 19 over approximately 4 weeks. Variance in clone template counts between approximately two-week samples significantly increased with total template count across all healthy donors. Across all healthy-donor time intervals, the beta-binomial model significantly lowered both the number of clones called differentially abundant and the false-positive rate.

No immune events, such as infections, were documented for the healthy donors during the collection period. Blood repertoires from healthy donors were used as a training cohort for calibrating time-dependent variance in a beta-binomial model of differential abundance of T-cell clones. The training cohort comprised 10 or so healthy donors, 3 female and 7 male. An age range of roughly 25 to 65 years, with an average of roughly 45 years, was recorded for the donors. Whole blood, obtained from a commercial supplier, was collected from each healthy donor at three time points spaced around 13 days apart. Genomic DNA was extracted from unsorted whole blood for immunosequencing. A note on this clone: It has no known antigen specificity. No base quality information exists; no much larger clone differs at one position.

The V and J ends are trimmed by 5 bases and 6 bases, leaving 14 bases between them. Sequences LNHDA (CDR1) and SQIVND (CDR2) are obtained from the germline V gene (reference sequence). The CDR3, cysteine through phenylalanine, is 14 amino acids long. Only CDR3 DNA is held: 42 bases, read in frame from base 1. TCRbeta CDR3 regions were profiled by bias-controlled multiplex PCR amplification of genomic DNA with the immunoSEQ Assay. In the original analysis: To quantify the absolute abundance of each unique TCRbeta CDR3 region, the sequences were collapsed and filtered. Differential abundance was assessed using a binomial (Fisher-equivalent) model and a beta-binomial model in which time-dependent variance fitted from healthy donors was added. Clones with fewer than 5 combined templates were removed, and a clone was called differentially abundant if the clone's Benjamini-Hochberg FDR was below 0.01. Using the form v = (b*log(k)+a)^2, the beta-binomial variance was modeled as a function of the total template count across the two samples. TCRdb stores this immuneACCESS table with in-frame sequences only. Part of the clones is absent; in the studies checked, under half of the shortfall reflects unresolved V genes, and no reason is known for the rest. V, J and clone size were drawn from that table, and D and trimming were deduced from the DNA. The sample has 60,000 to 80,000 clones on record, 90% of them singletons. Of the sample, 2.5% to 3.5% is held by the ten largest clones.

The V and J genes are TRBV19 and TRBJ2-1, with a tentative D call of TRBD1 or TRBD2, each matching 5 bases. The sequence was collected from a person aged 18 to 70 in good health. The sequenced sample was blood. The sequence in DNA is TGTGCCAGTAGTCGGGACCCGGGCAGCAATGAGCAGTTCTTC. This encodes CASSRDPGSNEQFF.